This T cell receptor beta chain is from a study of cytomegalovirus exposure and HLA in healthy donors. Turning to the study itself: In terms of ancestry, the Caucasian-associated cluster contained roughly 80% of the approximately 430 genotyped donors. Study-wide points: It was taken for granted in presence/absence analyses that sequencing depth across donors was roughly uniform. Specific recognition of CMV antigens was confirmed in vitro for a few chains (all CMV-associated).

The donors (healthy individuals) were bone marrow donors. PCR was performed using 60 Vbeta and 13 Jbeta primers. Sequencing used immunoSEQ multiplex PCR; TCRdb keeps in-frame clones, though not all of them. The sample comprises around 130,000 clones, approximately 82% of which are singletons, and about 2.9% rests with the top ten. A remark on this clone: The antigen remains unidentified.

This sequence was found in a boy younger than 10 in good health and CMV-seronegative. The source material was PBMCs.

The CDR3 protein is CASSPLDTNTEAFF. The DNA for the CDR3 is TGTGCCAGCAGCCCCTTGGACACGAACACTGAAGCTTTCTTT. J is TRBJ1-1 and V is TRBV14; possible D gene TRBD1, 5 bases. The V end was cut by 4 bases, the J end by 1 base, with 10 bases between. CDR1 and CDR2 from the germline V gene are SGHDN and FVKESK. The CDR3 is made up of 14 amino acids.